This T cell receptor (beta chain) was captured in a study of T cells in Graves' hyperthyroidism and ophthalmopathy. The table lists this clonotype with many counts. V gave up 6 bases and J gave up 3 bases, with 27 bases separating them. Looked up from germline, CDR1 is SGHTA and CDR2 is FQGTGA. This CDR3 contains 18 residues. Amplified regions were TCR beta CDR3 sequences from RNA transcripts. Researchers ran a first-round RT-PCR on the TCR CDR3 using the HTBI primer set. TCRdb fed the multiplex PCR reads into MiXCR, producing one record per CDR3 protein. The table has around 760,000 distinct CDR3 sequences, approximately 36% seen once; the top ten hold roughly 30%.

Sequenced material: blood. The clonotype comes from a woman between 40 and 55 years old with Graves' hyperthyroidism. The chain links TRBV7-3 to TRBJ2-7, with D perhaps assigned TRBD1 or TRBD2 (5 bases each). This CDR3 is CASSSGRTGPGSRYEQYF. The DNA for the CDR3 is TGTGCCAGCAGTTCGGGCCGTACGGGGCCTGGTTCTCGCTACGAGCAGTACTTC.